This TCR beta chain derives from a study of cytomegalovirus exposure and HLA in healthy donors. Study observations and caveats: As immune exposure information, only CMV serostatus was available.

At sampling all donors were nominally healthy, likely with unrecorded immune exposures. The PCR made use of 60 Vbeta and 13 Jbeta primers. TCRdb's table, derived via immunoSEQ multiplex PCR, lists solely in-frame clones and lacks some. This table lists tens of thousands of clones. In the case of this clone: Its specificity is not known.

In germline, CDR1 is SGHAT, CDR2 FQDESV (reference sequence). The CDR3 consists of 15 residues. V was cut by 1 base and J by 2 bases, with 12 bases left in between. The sample consisted of PBMCs. This clonotype was sampled from a male donor in good health and CMV-seronegative. The chain couples TRBV11-1 to TRBJ2-7; the D is unclear. CDR3 coding DNA: TGTGCCAGCAGCTTAGAAGTACGGTTTGCCTACGAGCAGTACTTC. Protein: CASSLEVRFAYEQYF. The entire variable domain, with the rest obtained from reference TRBV11-1 and TRBJ2-7, is as follows: EAEVAQSPRYKITEKSQAVAFWCDPISGHATLYWYRQILGQGPELLVQFQDESVVDDSQLPKDRFSAERLKGVDSTLKIQPAELGDSAMYLCASSLEVRFAYEQYFGPGTRLTVT.